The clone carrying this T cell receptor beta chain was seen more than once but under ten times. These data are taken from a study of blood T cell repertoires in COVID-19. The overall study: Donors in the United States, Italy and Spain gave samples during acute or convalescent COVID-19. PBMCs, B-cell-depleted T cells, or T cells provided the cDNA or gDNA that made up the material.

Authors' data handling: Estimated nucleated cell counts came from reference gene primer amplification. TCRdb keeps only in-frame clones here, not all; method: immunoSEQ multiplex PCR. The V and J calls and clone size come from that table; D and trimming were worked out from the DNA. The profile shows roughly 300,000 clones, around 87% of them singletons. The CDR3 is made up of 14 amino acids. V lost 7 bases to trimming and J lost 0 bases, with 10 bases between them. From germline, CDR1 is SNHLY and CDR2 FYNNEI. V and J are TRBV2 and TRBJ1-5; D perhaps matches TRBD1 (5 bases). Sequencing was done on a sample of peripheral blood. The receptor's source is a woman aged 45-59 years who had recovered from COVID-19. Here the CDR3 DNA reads TGTGCCAGCAAACAGGAGTATAGCAATCAGCCCCAGCATTTT. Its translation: CASKQEYSNQPQHF.